Listed here are 23 T cell receptor beta chains from one sample, sequenced in a study of blood T cell repertoires in COVID-19. Sequencing used immunoSEQ multiplex PCR; TCRdb keeps in-frame clones, though not all of them. Among some 73,000 clones listed, around nine tenths were seen once. Source material: peripheral blood. These receptors all stem from a man older than 75 with COVID-19, enrolled during active disease.

This sequence joins TRBV29-1 and TRBJ1-1; no reliable D call. V dropped 4 bases and J dropped 7 bases, with 10 bases sitting between them. This CDR3 is built from 11 residues. From germline, CDR1 is SQVTM and CDR2 ANQGSEA. This CDR3 reads CSVAGVGEAFF. The CDR3 DNA follows: TGCAGCGTTGCCGGGGTTGGTGAAGCTTTCTTT.

Comment on this clone: Other nucleotide sequences in the sample specify the same CDR3. The CDR3 DNA reads TGCGCCAGCAGCCGAGACAGGAATCAGCCCCAGCATTTT. Encoded protein: CASSRDRNQPQHF. The chain has TRBV5-1 and TRBJ1-5, with D possibly being TRBD1 (6 bases). Trimming shortened V by 4 bases and J by 4 bases, and 9 bases separated the two germline ends. CDR1 SGHRS and CDR2 YFSETQ come from the germline V gene. The CDR3 spans 13 residues.

The chain has TRBV9 and TRBJ1-1; the D is unclear. The CDR3 has 16 amino acids. Germline assignment: CDR1 SGDLS and CDR2 YYNGEE. V was shortened by 0 bases and J by 1 base, with 13 bases between the two germline ends. Here the CDR3 reads CASSVASVPPNTEAFF. DNA for the CDR3: TGTGCCAGCAGCGTAGCGTCGGTCCCTCCGAACACTGAAGCTTTCTTT.

The CDR3 bases are TGTGCCAGCAACCGCCAGGGGGCGAACACCGGGGAGCTGTTTTTT. Translated, it gives CASNRQGANTGELFF. This rearrangement joins TRBV6-5 to TRBJ2-2; 7 bases match TRBD1. Trimming at V came to 7 bases and at J to 0 bases, leaving 5 bases not matched to a gene. The V gene's germline CDR1 is MNHEY and CDR2 SVGAGI. The CDR3 loop spans 15 amino acids.

This chain links TRBV6-1 with TRBJ1-5, with D unresolved. In germline, CDR1 is MNHNS, CDR2 SASEGT. This CDR3 spans 13 amino acids. V dropped 2 bases and J dropped 2 bases, with 4 bases sitting between them. The CDR3 nucleotides are TGTGCCAGCAGTGAAACGGGCAATCAGCCCCAGCATTTT. Its translation is CASSETGNQPQHF.

The V call is TRBV4-2, the J call TRBJ1-5; D may be TRBD1 (5 bases). Germline V gives CDR1 LGHNA, CDR2 YNFKEQ. V was cut by 1 base and J by 9 bases, with 16 bases left in between. CDR3 length equals 15 residues. CDR3 sequence reads: CASSQGGGSGRPQHF. CDR3 coding DNA: TGTGCCAGCAGCCAAGGGGGGGGTAGCGGGCGGCCCCAGCATTTT.

V is TRBV4-3 and J is TRBJ2-3, with 10 positions matching TRBD2. This CDR3 contains 18 residues. The germline V gene encodes CDR1 LGHNA and CDR2 YSLEER. J lost 1 base, V lost 0 bases, and 7 bases had no gene match. The CDR3 here is CASSQDWGGTSGTDTQYF. The CDR3 region has the DNA TGCGCCAGCAGCCAAGATTGGGGCGGGACTAGCGGCACAGATACGCAGTATTTT.

The chain employs TRBV10-3 and TRBJ2-3, with TRBD1 matching 9 bases. This CDR3 spans 17 amino acids. V lost 6 bases, J lost 3 bases, and 13 bases stayed unmatched. Germline V CDR1 and CDR2: ENHRY, SYGVKD. CDR3 nucleotide sequence: TGTGCCATCAGGGCCTCCGGGACAGGGATGGCGACAGATACGCAGTATTTT. Translated: CAIRASGTGMATDTQYF.

The sample holds one count of this clone. This sequence joins TRBV7-8 and TRBJ1-1; no clear D gene. The V and J ends lost 5 bases and 3 bases respectively, with 10 bases between them. The germline gives CDR1 SGHVS, CDR2 FQNEAQ. This CDR3 has 13 residues. The CDR3 coding sequence is TGTGCCAGCAGCCCGTGGGCCTACACTGAAGCTTTCTTT. Protein sequence: CASSPWAYTEAFF. The entire variable domain, with the rest obtained from reference TRBV7-8 and TRBJ1-1, is as follows: GAGVSQSPRYKVAKRGQDVALRCDPISGHVSLFWYQQALGQGPEFLTYFQNEAQLDKSGLPSDRFFAERPEGSVSTLKIQRTQQEDSAVYLCASSPWAYTEAFFGQGTRLTVV.

The rearrangement uses TRBV5-1 and TRBJ2-3; 12 nucleotides line up with TRBD2. This CDR3 is 16 amino acids long. CDR1 is SGHRS, CDR2 YFSETQ, per germline. The V and J ends lost 4 bases and 6 bases, in that order; junction bases with no gene match: 9. The CDR3 spells CASSPPTSGGIDTQYF. The CDR3 nucleotides read TGCGCCAGCAGCCCGCCGACTAGCGGGGGTATCGATACGCAGTATTTT.

The chain combines TRBV11-2 with TRBJ2-5; 7 bases line up with TRBD1. The V gene's germline CDR1 is SGHAT and CDR2 FQNNGV. V gave up 6 bases and J gave up 4 bases; unmatched junction bases: 5. This CDR3 contains 13 residues. CDR3 protein: CASSRTGAETQYF. Here the CDR3 DNA reads TGTGCCAGCAGTCGTACAGGGGCAGAGACCCAGTACTTC.

The J gene is TRBJ1-2, the V gene TRBV6-2 or TRBV6-3, with 7 bases matching TRBD1. CDR3 size: 14 residues. CDR1 is MNHEY and CDR2 is SVGEGT in the germline V gene. V gave up 2 bases and J gave up 6 bases; unmatched junction bases: 6. The CDR3 region has the DNA TGTGCCAGCAGTTACCCGGGACAGATACATGGCTACACCTTC. Amino acids: CASSYPGQIHGYTF.

The CDR3 protein is CASSQDRASMMNTEAFF. CDR3 DNA: TGTGCCAGCAGCCAAGACAGGGCATCGATGATGAACACTGAAGCTTTCTTT. The V gene is TRBV4-2, the J gene TRBJ1-1; the D gene is possibly TRBD1 (5 bases). Germline CDR1 reads LGHNA; CDR2 reads YNFKEQ. Trimming cost V 0 bases and J 0 bases, with 14 bases left between them. The CDR3 is made up of 17 amino acids.

The rearrangement uses TRBV7-2 and TRBJ1-2; 9 bases map to TRBD1. Germline-derived CDR1 and CDR2 are SGHTA and FQGNSA. V dropped 0 bases and J dropped 6; count of bases not matched to a gene: 8. This CDR3 has 16 amino acids. The CDR3 DNA follows: TGTGCCAGCAGCTTAGCGTACTCCGGGACAGGGCATGGCTACACCTTC. Its translation is CASSLAYSGTGHGYTF.

The J gene is TRBJ2-5, the V gene TRBV3-1 (or the pseudogene TRBV3-2); 7 nucleotides align to TRBD1. The CDR3 extends over 13 amino acids. V gave up 8 bases and J gave up 3 bases; unmatched junction bases: 6. The germline V gene has CDR1 LGHDT and CDR2 YNNKEL (reference sequence). The CDR3 loop reads CASRDSAKETQYF. For the CDR3, the DNA is TGTGCCAGCCGGGACAGCGCTAAAGAGACCCAGTACTTC.

The chain recombines TRBV6-5 with TRBJ2-3; D is unclear. Germline CDR1 and CDR2: MNHEY and SVGAGI. This CDR3 spans 13 amino acids. V shed 6 bases and J shed 3 bases, with 10 bases lying between them. CDR3 in DNA: TGTGCCAGCAGGGCCCCCGGGACAGATACGCAGTATTTT. It translates to CASRAPGTDTQYF.

This chain links TRBV5-6 with TRBJ1-6; 8 positions match TRBD1. CDR1 is SGHDT, CDR2 YYEEEE, per germline. This CDR3 is 17 amino acids long. V trimming: 4 bases; J trimming: 3 bases; junction bases outside the gene matches: 9. The CDR3 region has the DNA TGTGCCAGCAGCCTTCTGACAGGGGCCCGCTATAATTCACCCCTCCACTTT. As protein: CASSLLTGARYNSPLHF.

The chain joins TRBV9 to TRBJ1-1, with D possibly being TRBD1 (6 bases). Trimming left V 3 bases short and J 1 base short, with 10 bases between. The CDR3 has 14 amino acids. CDR1 is SGDLS and CDR2 is YYNGEE in the germline V gene. The CDR3 bases are TGTGCCAGCAGCGAACCGGGACAGAACACTGAAGCTTTCTTT. This translates into CASSEPGQNTEAFF.

V gene TRBV10-3 combines with J gene TRBJ1-1; TRBD1 matches 11 bases. CDR1 and CDR2 (germline): ENHRY, SYGVKD. The CDR3 contains 17 residues. Trimming removed 4 bases from V and 4 bases from J; junction bases left unmatched: 11. The DNA for the CDR3 is TGTGCCATCAGTGGGTCCCCGGGACAGGGGGGAGGCACTGAAGCTTTCTTT. Encoded protein: CAISGSPGQGGGTEAFF.

V usage is TRBV14 and J usage is TRBJ1-2; D not resolved. The CDR3 is 13 residues long. V shed 3 bases and J shed 1 base, with 6 bases lying between them. Germline-derived CDR1 and CDR2 are SGHDN and FVKESK. The CDR3 protein is CASSQEINYGYTF. CDR3 nucleotides: TGTGCCAGCAGCCAGGAGATTAACTATGGCTACACCTTC.

The chain is built from TRBV19 and TRBJ1-1; no clear D. The V and J ends lost 3 bases and 0 bases respectively, with 17 bases between them. CDR1 and CDR2 from the germline V gene are LNHDA and SQIVND (reference sequence). This CDR3 region has 17 residues. CDR3 DNA sequence: TGTGCCAGTAGTATCCCGTTCCTCACTCCACTGAACACTGAAGCTTTCTTT. Protein product: CASSIPFLTPLNTEAFF.

This CDR3 is CASTRISQAGTTDYGYTF. DNA for the CDR3: TGTGCCAGCACCCGGATATCTCAAGCTGGGACAACCGACTATGGCTACACCTTC. The genes are TRBV4-2 and TRBJ1-2; perhaps TRBD1 as D (6 bases). This CDR3 is built from 18 residues. Germline-derived CDR1 and CDR2 are LGHNA and YNFKEQ. V shed 7 bases and J shed 3 bases, with 27 bases lying between them.

The chain uses TRBV6-2 or TRBV6-3 and TRBJ2-5, with a possible D match to TRBD2 (7 bases). The germline gives CDR1 MNHEY, CDR2 SVGEGT. CDR3 length equals 15 residues. Trimming pared 5 bases from V and 5 bases from J, leaving 18 bases between. The CDR3 coding sequence is TGTGCCAGCAGTCCCCAAGGGGGGGCCAGGGAGACCCAGTACTTC. Its protein product is CASSPQGGARETQYF.